Each of the 25 T cell receptor beta chains below was sequenced from the same sample in a study of T cell repertoires in cytomegalovirus infection (dated by TCRdb to about 2019). These TCRs are of unknown antigen specificity. Sequencing was carried out with an Illumina HiSeq 1500. TCRdb reanalyzed the raw reads on its own, using fastp at Q25 for trimming and MiXCR for clone calling, and kept in-frame beta chains. CDR3 protein duplicates are merged, each entry listing the most common genes and DNA. The sample yields roughly 34,000 distinct CDR3 sequences; about 48% were counted once. The top ten clones comprise over 75% of the sample. The treatment or condition label on this specimen signifies: in vitro stimulation with specific CMV peptide epitopes to enrich CMV-specific T cells. The sequencing here drew on CD8+ T cells from cultured PBMCs, taken from culture after CMV antigen stimulation. The origin of the receptors is a human donor in good health (CMV status not recorded). Some clones in this sample may be carry-over from other donors' samples.

There are a few counts of this clonotype. The chain recombines TRBV7-9 with TRBJ1-1; D may be TRBD1 (6 bases). Trimming removed 4 bases at V and 4 bases at J, with 10 bases between. Germline V gene sequence: CDR1 SEHNR, CDR2 FQNEAQ (reference sequence). The CDR3 consists of 13 residues. The CDR3 nucleotides read TGTGCCAGCAGCTCACAGGGTGCCACTGAAGCTTTCTTT. Protein sequence: CASSSQGATEAFF.

This chain uses TRBV6-1 with TRBJ2-7; D might be TRBD2 (6 bases). The V gene's germline CDR1 is MNHNS and CDR2 SASEGT. The ends were cut back, 5 bases at V and 3 bases at J, with 11 bases in the middle. This CDR3 comprises 13 residues. CDR3 sequence reads: CASSPGLRYEQYF. The CDR3 DNA follows: TGTGCCAGCAGTCCGGGACTTCGCTACGAGCAGTACTTC.

This chain joins TRBV7-4 and TRBJ2-3; D call uncertain. Germline V gene data show CDR1 as SGHVT and CDR2 as SQSDAQ. This CDR3 has 13 amino acids. Trimming removed 6 bases from V and 6 bases from J, with 13 bases in between. The CDR3 DNA reads TGTGCCAGCAGTAAGGCGCCGTCGGATACGCAGTATTTT. This encodes CASSKAPSDTQYF.

The chain joins TRBV28 to TRBJ2-2, with D perhaps being TRBD1 or TRBD2 (5 bases each). Germline values: CDR1 MDHEN, CDR2 SYDVKM. This CDR3 comprises 15 residues. Trimming shortened V by 5 bases and J by 3 bases, and 13 bases separated the two germline ends. CDR3 sequence: CASSDLGEYTGELFF. The CDR3 nucleotides are TGTGCCAGCAGTGACTTGGGGGAGTACACCGGGGAGCTGTTTTTT.

This clonotype was found once. The chain couples TRBV4-1 to TRBJ1-2; 8 bases are a match to TRBD1. There are 15 residues in the CDR3. The junction had 6 bases not matched to a gene; V was cut back by 0 bases and J by 6 bases. In germline, CDR1 is MGHRA, CDR2 YSYEKL. CDR3 coding DNA: TGCGCCAGCAGCCAAGATCACGGGACAGGCGATGGCTACACCTTC. Its translation: CASSQDHGTGDGYTF.

CDR3 in amino acids: CSVPGLAGVAYNEQFF. The CDR3 nucleotides read TGCAGCGTTCCGGGACTAGCGGGAGTTGCCTACAATGAGCAGTTCTTC. The gene calls are TRBV29-1 and TRBJ2-1; 14 bases fit TRBD2. The CDR3 runs to 16 residues. Germline V CDR1 and CDR2: SQVTM, ANQGSEA. Trimming took 5 bases from V and 2 from J; bases not matched to a gene: 5.

V usage is TRBV2 and J usage is TRBJ2-7; weak D call: TRBD2 (6 bases). V lost 4 bases and J 6 bases, leaving 7 bases between the germline ends. The CDR3 contains 11 residues. Germline V gene sequence: CDR1 SNHLY, CDR2 FYNNEI. CDR3 loop: CASSAGGEQYF. CDR3 DNA: TGTGCCAGCAGTGCCGGGGGCGAGCAGTACTTC.

This clonotype came up a few times. This sequence joins TRBV27 and TRBJ1-3; D ambiguous. The germline V gene encodes CDR1 MNHEY and CDR2 SMNVEV (reference sequence). This CDR3 has 13 residues. The V gene lost 4 bases and the J gene lost 6 bases, with 10 bases spanning the gap. The CDR3 DNA sequence: TGTGCCAGCAGTTCCACTACAGCAAACACCATATATTTT. Amino acid sequence: CASSSTTANTIYF.

This clonotype occurred many times. The CDR3 is CASSHYISMTATNEKLFF. The CDR3 region has the DNA TGTGCCAGCAGCCATTATATTTCGATGACGGCAACTAATGAAAAACTGTTTTTT. The V call is TRBV7-9, the J call TRBJ1-4; D remains ambiguous. The CDR3 has 18 amino acids. CDR1 SEHNR and CDR2 FQNEAQ come from the germline V gene (reference sequence). Trimming cost V 5 bases and J 0 bases, with 19 bases left between them.

This clonotype turned up a few times. The CDR3 is CASSNEGGHEQFF. DNA for the CDR3: TGTGCCAGCAGCAATGAGGGGGGCCATGAGCAGTTCTTC. The rearrangement joins TRBV6-6 to TRBJ2-1; D is tentatively TRBD1 or TRBD2 (6 bases each). Germline-derived CDR1 and CDR2 are MNHNY and SVGAGI (reference sequence). Trimming took off 6 bases at V and 8 bases at J, with 14 bases between the two ends. The CDR3 totals 13 residues.

The CDR3 DNA reads TGTGCCAGCAGCTTAGAGCTTTGGGAGCCCCAGCATTTT. Translated, it gives CASSLELWEPQHF. The V and J genes are TRBV7-8 and TRBJ1-5; D gene ambiguous. This CDR3 contains 13 residues. The V gene lost 1 base and the J gene lost 8 bases, with 9 bases spanning the gap. Germline V gives CDR1 SGHVS, CDR2 FQNEAQ.

The rearrangement uses TRBV7-9 and TRBJ2-3, with D uncertain. CDR1 and CDR2 from the germline V gene are SEHNR and FQNEAQ (reference sequence). CDR3 length: 12 amino acids. V was pared by 8 bases and J by 7 bases, with 13 bases between. The CDR3 loop is CASGQPENTQYF. For the CDR3, the DNA is TGTGCCAGCGGGCAGCCGGAGAATACGCAGTATTTT.

The chain is built from TRBV7-3 and TRBJ2-3; 11 bases fit TRBD2. J gave up 5 bases and V 4 bases, and 11 bases lay outside the gene matches. Germline V gives CDR1 SGHTA, CDR2 FQGTGA. The CDR3 consists of 17 residues. The CDR3 bases are TGTGCCAGCAGCTGGACTAGCGGGCGGGATTCGGGAGATACGCAGTATTTT. Protein: CASSWTSGRDSGDTQYF.

This chain uses TRBV7-4 with TRBJ1-4; maybe TRBD1 (5 bases). Looked up from germline, CDR1 is SGHVT and CDR2 is SQSDAQ. The CDR3 covers 14 residues. Trimming removed 3 bases at V and 8 bases at J, with 13 bases between. The CDR3 nucleotides read TGTGCCAGCAGCTTGCGACAGAGACCAGAAAAACTGTTTTTT. This encodes CASSLRQRPEKLFF.

J is TRBJ2-1 and V is TRBV27; D is perhaps TRBD2 (6 bases). Germline V gene data show CDR1 as MNHEY and CDR2 as SMNVEV (reference sequence). This CDR3 spans 16 amino acids. V was shortened by 5 bases and J by 0 bases, with 14 bases between the two germline ends. The CDR3 sequence: CASSPLGGGSYNEQFF. CDR3 nucleotides: TGTGCCAGCAGTCCTCTCGGGGGAGGCTCCTACAATGAGCAGTTCTTC.

The chain couples TRBV23-1 to TRBJ2-7; D tentatively reads TRBD1 or TRBD2 (5 bases each). TRBV23-1 is assigned to the ORF class and has an uncertain function. V lost 10 bases and J 5 bases, leaving 21 bases between the germline ends. This CDR3 contains 14 residues. CDR3 nucleotides: TGCGCCACCGTACAGAACGGGACGCCTGACGAGCAGTACTTC. Translating it yields CATVQNGTPDEQYF.

This clonotype was seen just once. The rearrangement links TRBV7-3 to TRBJ2-2; tentatively, D is TRBD1 (7 bases). The CDR3 length is 16 residues. V was clipped by 5 bases and J by 5 bases, with 18 bases between them. Germline V gene lookup returns CDR1 SGHTA and CDR2 FQGTGA. CDR3 bases: TGTGCCAGCAGCCCCGAGGGGGCTAGCGTAACCGGGGAGCTGTTTTTT. Encoded protein: CASSPEGASVTGELFF.

This chain joins TRBV6-1 and TRBJ2-4; TRBD2 is a possible D gene (6 bases). Looked up from germline, CDR1 is MNHNS and CDR2 is SASEGT. V was trimmed by 10 bases and J by 0 bases, leaving 13 bases between them. This CDR3 is built from 14 residues. Written as DNA, the CDR3 is TGTGCCACCACGGGGGACCTAGCCAAAAACATTCAGTACTTC. Protein: CATTGDLAKNIQYF.

This chain links TRBV7-2 with TRBJ2-1, with 11 bases identical to TRBD2. CDR1 SGHTA and CDR2 FQGNSA come from the germline V gene. The junction had 9 bases not matched to a gene; V was cut back by 5 bases and J by 9 bases. This CDR3 spans 15 amino acids. In nucleotides, the CDR3 is TGTGCCAGCAGCCTCGAACTAGCGGGAGAGGTTGAGCAGTTCTTC. This sequence encodes CASSLELAGEVEQFF.

This clonotype has just a few counts. An end of the junction differs from the germline gene, which may be a read error. The chain carries TRBV7-7 and TRBJ2-2, with TRBD2 as a possible D gene (5 bases). CDR1 is SSHAT, CDR2 FNYEAQ, per germline (reference sequence). CDR3 size: 16 residues. The CDR3 region is CASSLGPTAGTGELFF. The CDR3 DNA reads TGTGCTAGCAGCTTAGGGCCCACCGCGGGCACCGGGGAGCTGTTTTTT.

The chain couples TRBV28 to TRBJ2-1; 10 positions match TRBD2. The germline V gene encodes CDR1 MDHEN and CDR2 SYDVKM. Germline trimming cut 5 bases from V and 5 bases from J; bases unmatched to any gene: 6. CDR3 size: 15 residues. This CDR3 is CASSLRTSGDNEQFF. CDR3 in DNA: TGTGCCAGCAGTCTGCGGACTAGCGGAGACAATGAGCAGTTCTTC.

This clonotype was counted between two and nine times. J is TRBJ2-7 and V is TRBV27; a weak D match, TRBD2 (6 bases). Trimming pared 8 bases from V and 0 bases from J, leaving 11 bases between. Germline values: CDR1 MNHEY, CDR2 SMNVEV (reference sequence). This CDR3 comprises 13 residues. The CDR3 nucleotides read TGTGCCAGCCGAGGGAGGCCCTCCTACGAGCAGTACTTC. Amino acids: CASRGRPSYEQYF.

The rearrangement joins TRBV7-2 to TRBJ2-7; tentatively, D is TRBD2 (6 bases). The germline gives CDR1 SGHTA, CDR2 FQGNSA. The CDR3 length is 15 residues. V was pared by 3 bases and J by 5 bases, with 17 bases between. The CDR3 sequence: CASSFPLTSFNEQYF. The CDR3 nucleotides are TGTGCCAGCAGCTTCCCACTAACTAGCTTCAACGAGCAGTACTTC.

J is TRBJ1-2 and V is TRBV6-5; D gene unclear. Germline-derived CDR1 and CDR2 are MNHEY and SVGAGI. CDR3 length: 17 amino acids. V was trimmed by 2 bases and J by 2 bases, leaving 18 bases between them. DNA of the CDR3: TGTGCCAGCAGTTACAAGCTCACGACATACCGCAACTATGGCTACACCTTC. Protein: CASSYKLTTYRNYGYTF.

A few counts support this clonotype. CDR3 protein: CASSSYGLAGRETQYF. As DNA, the CDR3 is TGTGCCAGCAGCTCGTACGGACTAGCGGGAAGGGAGACCCAGTACTTC. The gene calls are TRBV7-2 and TRBJ2-5, with 12 bases lining up with TRBD2. V gave up 4 bases and J gave up 5 bases; unmatched junction bases: 8. The germline V gene has CDR1 SGHTA and CDR2 FQGNSA. This CDR3 has 16 amino acids.